This TCR beta chain appears in the sequencing data of a study of shared clonotypes between healthy human individuals. As for the study in general: The plates for each donor numbered three CD4 naive, three CD4 memory, two CD8 naive and one CD8 memory.

As concerns this clone: Its cognate antigen is unknown.

Findings of the study overall: The rarefaction results pointed to incomplete sorted-subset sequencing despite large depth. Against clonotypes common to all four donors, non-shared ones had lower generation probabilities. Among donors, clonotype sharing was expected to be affected by sequencing depth.

The CDR3 covers 15 residues. Looked up from germline, CDR1 is LGHNA and CDR2 is YNFKEQ. Trimming took 5 bases from V and 4 from J, leaving 17 bases between them. Some clones are missing from TCRdb's copy, which holds only in-frame ones; the method was immunoSEQ multiplex PCR. In the table there are roughly 1,500,000 clones, 95% to 99% of which are singletons. Sequenced material: naive CD4+ T cells sorted from blood. This sample's subset: CD45RA+ positively selected. This receptor was obtained from a man aged 30 to 39 in good health. The chain employs TRBV4-2 and TRBJ2-5, with D possibly TRBD2 on 5 matching bases. Here the CDR3 DNA reads TGTGCCAGCAGCGAACTCTTGGGAGTTTTAGAGACCCAGTACTTC. Its translation: CASSELLGVLETQYF.